This TCR beta chain was observed in a study of cytomegalovirus exposure and HLA in healthy donors. Germline-derived CDR1 and CDR2 are SGHRS and YFSETQ. V lost 4 bases and J 0 bases, leaving 14 bases between the germline ends. This CDR3 region has 15 residues. This clone was detected only a few times. The PCR employed 60 Vbeta primers together with 13 Jbeta primers. The method was immunoSEQ multiplex PCR; TCRdb's version includes in-frame clones alone and lacks a portion of them. The sample carries approximately 110,000 clones, 65% to 85% recorded once. This receptor was obtained from a woman aged 18-29 years in good health and CMV-seronegative. Source material: PBMCs. V gene TRBV5-1 combines with J gene TRBJ2-7; possibly TRBD1 for D (6 bases). In nucleotides, the CDR3 is TGCGCCAGCAGCATGGGACATACCAACTCCTACGAGCAGTACTTC. Translating it yields CASSMGHTNSYEQYF.